The 10 T cell receptor beta chains below were found in one sample sequenced in a study of cytomegalovirus exposure and HLA in healthy donors (dated by TCRdb to about 2017). The method was the immunoSEQ multiplex PCR assay. For the multiplex PCR, a mixture combining 60 forward primers for TCR Vbeta segments and 13 reverse primers for TCR Jbeta segments was used. Not all clones reach the TCRdb copy of this immuneACCESS table, which keeps in-frame sequences only. Checked studies attribute under half of the gap to unresolved V genes and leave the rest unexplained. This sample gives some 170,000 clones in total; 60% to 85% of them show up just once. Around 3% of the sample is taken by the ten largest. Sample: PBMCs. Receptors originate from a male donor in good health and CMV-seronegative.

As concerns this clone: Its ends do not fully match the called genes, so a read error is possible. V and J are TRBV19 and TRBJ1-1; no reliable D call. CDR3 size: 13 residues. Germline V gene data show CDR1 as LNHDA and CDR2 as SQIVND (reference sequence). CDR3 sequence (DNA): TGTGCCAGTAGCCTGATGGGCAGCACTGACGCTTTCTTT. This sequence encodes CASSLMGSTDAFF.

The gene calls are TRBV12-1 and TRBJ1-4; TRBD1 was called by the table and not checked on the DNA. TRBV12-1 is a known pseudogene. The CDR3 totals 15 residues. CDR3 sequence (DNA): TGTGCCAGCAGCTTTGCAGGCAGGGAAGCTGAAAAACTGTTTTTT. It codes for CASSFAGREAEKLFF.

The chain combines TRBV6-5 with TRBJ1-2; D is unresolved. The germline V gene has CDR1 MNHEY and CDR2 SVGAGI. CDR3 length: 15 residues. The V end lost 0 bases, the J end lost 8 bases, and 16 bases lay between the germline ends. CDR3 loop: CASSYSSRHWIGYTF. The CDR3 nucleotides are TGTGCCAGCAGTTACTCGAGCAGGCACTGGATAGGCTACACCTTC.

V and J are TRBV2 and TRBJ1-2; 7 positions match TRBD1. This CDR3 contains 12 residues. Germline trimming cut 5 bases from V and 4 bases from J; bases unmatched to any gene: 1. Germline CDR1 is SNHLY and CDR2 is FYNNEI. Here the CDR3 reads CASSRGPYGYTF. The CDR3 nucleotides read TGTGCCAGCAGTAGGGGGCCCTATGGCTACACCTTC.

This chain joins TRBV5-5 and TRBJ2-5; D not resolved. This CDR3 contains 11 residues. The ends were cut back, 3 bases at V and 5 bases at J, with 5 bases in the middle. Germline CDR1 SGHKS, CDR2 YYEKEE (reference sequence). CDR3 in amino acids: CASSSGETQYF. The CDR3 nucleotides read TGTGCCAGCAGCTCCGGGGAGACCCAGTACTTC.

The rearrangement uses TRBV4-2 and TRBJ2-1, with D possibly being TRBD1 (6 bases). Trimming pared 0 bases from V and 2 bases from J, leaving 20 bases between. The germline V gene has CDR1 LGHNA and CDR2 YNFKEQ. The CDR3 totals 19 residues. Written as DNA, the CDR3 is TGTGCCAGCAGCCAAGATCAGGGGTTGCAGGGGCCTCCCTACAATGAGCAGTTCTTC. This encodes CASSQDQGLQGPPYNEQFF.

The chain carries TRBV9 and TRBJ2-1; no clear D. Germline CDR1 is SGDLS and CDR2 is YYNGEE. Trimming took 2 bases from V and 7 from J, leaving 10 bases between them. The CDR3 contains 13 residues. CDR3 sequence reads: CASSVGRWNEQFF. Written as DNA, the CDR3 is TGTGCCAGCAGCGTGGGCCGGTGGAATGAGCAGTTCTTC.

V gene TRBV7-2 combines with J gene TRBJ2-1, with D possibly being TRBD1 (6 bases). Germline CDR1 SGHTA, CDR2 FQGNSA. This CDR3 is built from 16 residues. V lost 5 bases and J lost 8, with 22 bases in between. CDR3 in DNA: TGTGCCAGCAGCCCTAACCCGGGTGAGGGGGATCATGAGCAGTTCTTC. It translates to CASSPNPGEGDHEQFF.

This clone showed up just a few times. The chain has TRBV5-1 and TRBJ2-1; tentatively, D is TRBD2 (6 bases). Trimming stripped 0 bases from V and 8 bases from J, with 12 bases between. Germline V CDR1 and CDR2: SGHRS, YFSETQ. The CDR3 runs 14 residues. In nucleotides, the CDR3 is TGCGCCAGCAGCTTGGCCCGGGAGAGGGATGAGCAGTTCTTC. Its translation: CASSLARERDEQFF.

There are a few counts of this clone. This chain connects TRBV30 to TRBJ1-6, with D maybe TRBD1 (5 bases). CDR1 is GTSNPN and CDR2 is SVGIG in the germline V gene (reference sequence). This CDR3 has 14 residues. V was trimmed by 1 base and J by 3 bases, leaving 7 bases between them. This CDR3 is CAWSGQSYNSPLHF. Written as DNA, the CDR3 is TGTGCCTGGAGTGGACAGAGCTATAATTCACCCCTCCACTTT.